Following are 32 T cell receptor delta chains from one sample sequenced in a study of γδ T cells in repeated Plasmodium falciparum infection. Flow sorting of PBMC yielded separate Vgamma9/Vdelta2+ and Vdelta2-negative gammadelta T cell populations for bulk repertoire analysis. TCRdb fed the multiplex PCR reads into CATT to redo clone calling. The table lists tens of thousands of delta-chain clones, approximately 1% of them singletons. Sequencing input: gamma-delta T cells from blood. These receptors came from a pool of human donors (malaria-infected and uninfected, not separated).

This clone was seen ten or more times. TCRdb has a much larger clone's protein, which differs at residue 5 from the translation of this DNA, likely because of a read error; what is shown is the protein translated from the DNA. The CDR3 coding sequence is TGTGCCTGTGACGACAGGAACACCTTCCTACTATCGTCCCGGCGGGGGATAGAGTGGACCGATAAACTCATCTTT. This gives the protein CACDDRNTFLLSSRRGIEWTDKLIF. The chain joins TRDV2 to TRDJ1; a weak D match, TRDD2 (9 bases). The germline V gene has CDR1 GEAIGNYY and CDR2 EKD. The CDR3 has 25 residues. V was clipped by 3 bases and J by 2 bases, with 45 bases between them.

This clone has more than one count but fewer than ten. A read error likely explains why the TCRdb protein, taken from a much larger clone, differs from this DNA's translation at residue 6; the protein shown is translated from the DNA. The chain employs TRDV1 and TRDJ1, with TRDD3 matching over 10 bases. Germline CDR1 TSWWSYY, CDR2 QGS. V dropped 1 base and J dropped 0; count of bases not matched to a gene: 8. The CDR3 totals 18 residues. The chain's CDR3 is CALGEPSGDTPYTDKLIF. In DNA form, the CDR3 reads TGTGCTCTTGGGGAACCCTCGGGGGATACGCCCTACACCGATAAACTCATCTTT.

To note about this clone: A far larger clone differs by one base, so this is likely a read error. The same CDR3 arises from other DNA sequences in this sample as well. This chain uses TRDV1 with TRDJ1, with TRDD3 identical over 8 bases. TCRdb carries no J gene annotation; the J gene was assigned here by matching the DNA with germline. CDR1 and CDR2 (germline): TSWWSYY, QGS. The CDR3 extends over 23 amino acids. The CDR3 sequence is CALGELGNSYRPEGDRDTDKLIF. DNA of the CDR3: TGTGCCCTTGGGGAACTCGGTAACTCATATCGCCCCGAGGGGGATAGGGACACCGATAAACTCATCTTT.

This clone was picked up many times. V and J are TRDV1 and TRDJ1; tentatively, D is TRDD3 (5 bases). In germline, CDR1 is TSWWSYY, CDR2 QGS. The CDR3 spans 21 residues. V gave up 3 bases and J gave up 1 base, with 30 bases separating them. CDR3 residues: CALGEGWGSRDRGLFTDKLIF. CDR3 sequence (DNA): TGTGCTCTTGGGGAGGGTTGGGGAAGTCGCGACAGGGGGTTATTCACCGATAAACTCATCTTT.

As to this clone: TCRdb attributes to this sequence the protein of a much larger clone, which differs from the DNA translation at residue 16; a read error is likely, and the protein displayed is translated from the DNA. J is TRDJ1 and V is TRDV2; tentatively, D is TRDD2 (5 bases). No J segment appears in TCRdb, so it was assigned here by matching the sequence to germline. The CDR3 extends over 28 amino acids. Germline-derived CDR1 and CDR2 are GEAIGNYY and EKD. V lost 3 bases, J lost 0 bases, and 52 bases lay in between. CDR3 protein: CACDHTYFASRPSELPGPPEKYTDKLIF. The CDR3, as DNA: TGTGCCTGTGACCACACCTACTTTGCCTCGCGCCCGTCTGAACTACCGGGGCCCCCGGAAAAGTACACCGATAAACTCATCTTT.

Comments on this clone: This is likely an artifact of a read error, given a far larger clone one base away. Other DNA sequences from this sample encode an identical CDR3 as well. The V gene is TRDV1, but the J gene lacks a call; the table names TRDD3, a call not compared with the DNA. From germline, CDR1 is TSWWSYY and CDR2 QGS. CDR3 length: 15 amino acids. CDR3 bases: TGTGCTCTTGGGGACGCATACGGACCCACCGATAAGCTCATCTTT. It specifies CALGDAYGPTDKLIF.

About this clone itself: This likely reflects a read error, since a far larger clone is one base away. Other DNA sequences in this sample translate to the same CDR3. The V gene is TRDV2, the J gene TRDJ1; D could derive from TRDD2 or TRDD3 (5 bases each). Because TCRdb records no J gene, it was assigned here through a match of the DNA to germline. Trimming took off 0 bases at V and 10 bases at J, with 20 bases between the two ends. Per the germline V gene, CDR1 is GEAIGNYY and CDR2 is EKD. The CDR3 spans 15 residues. The CDR3 region is CACDTGDLGPSGLIF. The CDR3 DNA reads TGTGCCTGTGACACCGGGGACCTGGGTCCTTCAGGACTCATCTTT.

In this sample, this clone turned up a few times. This DNA's translation differs at residue 11 from TCRdb's protein, which comes from a much larger clone; a read error is likely, and the protein shown is translated from the DNA. The chain joins TRDV2 to TRDJ1; 7 nucleotides align to TRDD3. Looked up from germline, CDR1 is GEAIGNYY and CDR2 is EKD. This CDR3 comprises 17 residues. With 0 bases clipped from V and 1 base from J, the junction kept 10 bases outside the gene matches. DNA for the CDR3: TGTGCCTGTGACACCGTGTCTGGGGGGTTGTGCACCGATAAACTCATCTTT. It is translated as CACDTVSGGLCTDKLIF.

This clone has a handful of counts. TCRdb records a much larger clone's protein for this DNA, with a difference at residue 7 that likely arises from a read error; the protein given is the translation of the DNA. This chain connects TRDV1 to TRDJ1, with 10 bases matching TRDD3. Since TCRdb gives no J gene, matching the DNA to germline was used here to assign it. Losses at the gene ends were 0 bases for V and 6 bases for J; bases not matched to a gene: 16. The CDR3 extends over 19 amino acids. The germline CDR1 and CDR2 sequences are TSWWSYY and QGS. CDR3 loop: CALGELGSPLLGDPHKLIF. The CDR3 DNA sequence: TGTGCTCTTGGGGAACTCGGGTCTCCCTTACTGGGGGATCCCCATAAACTCATCTTT.

This clone occurred a few times. A far larger clone differs by one base, so this is likely a read error. The same CDR3 arises from other DNA sequences in this sample as well. This sequence joins TRDV1 and TRDJ3; 9 bases line up with TRDD3. Germline V gives CDR1 TSWWSYY, CDR2 QGS. V shed 3 bases and J 3 bases; nucleotides not matched to a gene: 18. CDR3 size: 22 residues. CDR3: CALGELESILGDPCWDTRQMFF. CDR3 in DNA: TGTGCTCTTGGGGAGCTAGAATCTATACTGGGGGACCCTTGCTGGGACACCCGACAGATGTTTTTC.

In this sample, this clone turned up many times. A far larger clone is off by one base, so a read error is likely. Other DNA sequences in this sample translate to the same CDR3. The V and J genes are TRDV2 and TRDJ1, with D possibly TRDD3 on 5 matching bases. This CDR3 contains 14 residues. Germline loops: CDR1 GEAIGNYY, CDR2 EKD. CDR3 nucleotides: TGTGCCTGCGACACGATGGGGCTAACCGATAAACTCATCTTT. Amino acids: CACDTMGLTDKLIF.

This clone was counted ten times or more. Other DNA sequences from this sample encode an identical CDR3 as well. The CDR3 spells CALGELPWGIAIAKIIF. The CDR3 DNA is TGTGCTCTTGGGGAACTCCCGTGGGGGATAGCAATCGCCAAAATAATCTTT. The genes are TRDV1 and TRDJ1; 9 nucleotides line up with TRDD3. Trimming at V came to 0 bases and at J to 14 bases, leaving 19 bases not matched to a gene. CDR1 and CDR2 from the germline V gene are TSWWSYY and QGS. CDR3 length equals 17 residues.

This clone was observed a handful of times. Since a far larger clone is one base different, this is likely a read error. The same CDR3 also results from other DNA sequences found in this sample. The chain couples TRDV2 to TRDJ1; D is perhaps TRDD3 (5 bases). The germline CDR1 and CDR2 sequences are GEAIGNYY and EKD. Trimming pared 1 base from V and 2 bases from J, leaving 16 bases between. CDR3 length equals 16 residues. The DNA for the CDR3 is TGTGCCTGTGACACGAAAAGGACTGGAGCAACCGATAAACTCATCTTT. Its protein product is CACDTKRTGATDKLIF.

This clone was counted a few times. A read error likely explains why the TCRdb protein, taken from a much larger clone, differs from this DNA's translation at residue 5; the protein shown is translated from the DNA. The J gene is TRDJ1, the V gene TRDV1; D might be TRDD2 (6 bases). TCRdb lists no J gene, so it was determined here by aligning the DNA to germline. The CDR3 spans 18 residues. Trimming pared 5 bases from V and 7 bases from J, leaving 29 bases between. CDR1 and CDR2 (germline): TSWWSYY, QGS. For the CDR3, the DNA is TGTGCTCTTGGGCAAGCCTTCTTCCTCGACGGGAGAGGGGGTAAACTCATCTTT. It yields the protein CALGQAFFLDGRGGKLIF.

As to this clone: With only one base between it and a far larger clone, this is likely a read error. This chain uses TRDV2 with TRDJ1; D may be TRDD3 (6 bases). Germline matching of the DNA provided the J gene here, since TCRdb leaves it blank. The CDR3 runs to 16 residues. Looked up from germline, CDR1 is GEAIGNYY and CDR2 is EKD. The DNA of the CDR3 is TGCGCCTGTGACGGCCTGCTGGGAGGATACCGCGATAAACTCATCTTT. Protein sequence: CACDGLLGGYRDKLIF.

In regard to this clone: TCRdb pairs this DNA with a much larger clone's protein that differs at residue 13, likely a read error; the protein shown was translated from the DNA. This chain uses TRDV1 with TRDJ2, with 8 bases fitting TRDD3. CDR1 is TSWWSYY and CDR2 is QGS in the germline V gene. The CDR3 is 19 residues long. After removal of 0 bases from V and 5 bases from J, the junction contained 14 bases not matched to a gene. The DNA for the CDR3 is TGTGCTCTTGGGGAACTAGATCGTCCTGGGGATACAGCCACAGCACAACTCTTCTTT. This gives the protein CALGELDRPGDTATAQLFF.

In the case of this clone: TCRdb lists the protein of a much larger clone for this DNA, which differs at residue 5, so this is likely a read error; the protein given here is translated from the DNA itself. The chain carries TRDV1 and TRDJ1; D tentatively reads TRDD1 or TRDD3 (6 bases each). V was clipped by 5 bases and J by 0 bases, with 31 bases between them. This CDR3 contains 21 residues. The germline gives CDR1 TSWWSYY, CDR2 QGS. CDR3 loop: CALGPPPGKYGSGADTDKLIF. In DNA, the CDR3 is TGTGCTCTTGGGCCCCCTCCAGGGAAATACGGTTCTGGGGCCGACACCGATAAACTCATCTTT.

This clone was seen only a few times. A single base is all that separates this from a far larger clone, so a read error is likely. Additional DNA sequences in this sample encode the identical CDR3. For the V gene the call is TRDV2; the J gene has no call; the table's D call of TRDD3 was not tested on the DNA. The CDR3 loop spans 22 amino acids. CDR1 is GEAIGNYY, CDR2 EKD, per germline. The chain's CDR3 is CACDTITGGLIKLPNYTDKLIF. In DNA, the CDR3 is TGTGCCTGTGACACCATTACTGGGGGATTGATAAAGCTACCGAATTACACCGATAAACTAATCTTT.

The sample holds many counts of this clone. The protein TCRdb lists belongs to a much larger clone and differs from this DNA's translation at residue 16, which points to a read error; the protein shown is made from the DNA. The rearrangement uses TRDV2 and TRDJ1, with 8 positions matching TRDD3. The germline V gene encodes CDR1 GEAIGNYY and CDR2 EKD. CDR3 length: 18 residues. This CDR3 reads CACDTRKTFGGSGDKPIF. Here the CDR3 DNA reads TGTGCCTGTGACACCCGTAAAACTTTTGGGGGATCCGGCGATAAACCCATCTTT.

This clone was detected only a few times. A read error likely explains this, since a far larger clone differs by one base. Other DNA sequences from this sample encode an identical CDR3 as well. V is TRDV2 and J is TRDJ1; D might be TRDD3 (6 bases). Here the J gene was assigned by germline matching of the DNA, as TCRdb has none. The CDR3 is 21 residues long. In germline, CDR1 is GEAIGNYY, CDR2 EKD. The CDR3 protein is CACDTVRGGSSRPGYTDKLIF. DNA of the CDR3: TGTGCCTGCGACACCGTGCGGGGGGGGAGTTCCCGGCCCGGGTACACCGATAAACTCATCTTT.

This clone was picked up a small number of times. The likely explanation is a read error, given a far larger clone one base away. Other DNA sequences from this sample encode an identical CDR3 as well. The V gene call reads TRDV2; no J gene was called. The CDR3 contains 16 residues. Germline V lookup: CDR1 GEAIGNYY, CDR2 EKD. The CDR3 loop is CACDTHGGIYTDKLIF. Written as DNA, the CDR3 is TGTGCCTGTGACACACACGGAGGTATTTACACCGATAAACTTATCTTT.

A note on this clone: The likely explanation is a read error, given a far larger clone one base away. Within the sample, other DNA sequences also encode this same CDR3. The chain links TRDV2 to TRDJ1, with TRDD3 matching over 9 bases. Because TCRdb records no J gene, it was assigned here through a match of the DNA to germline. This CDR3 has 18 residues. Germline CDR1 and CDR2: GEAIGNYY and EKD. In nucleotides, the CDR3 is TGTGCCTGCGACACCGTTGTACCTGGGGGATCCATCACCGATAAACTCATCTTT. Protein product: CACDTVVPGGSITDKLIF.

This clone was counted a few times. The amino acid sequence in TCRdb belongs to a much larger clone and departs from this DNA's translation at residue 10, likely a sequencing read error; the sequence shown is translated from the DNA. The chain has TRDV1 and TRDJ1, with 8 bases aligning to TRDD2. No J segment appears in TCRdb, so it was assigned here by matching the sequence to germline. The V gene's germline CDR1 is TSWWSYY and CDR2 QGS. The ends lost 3 bases at V and 1 base at J; junction bases unmatched: 22. The CDR3 runs to 21 residues. CDR3 protein: CALGDSSYGDGVICVTDKLIF. The CDR3 bases are TGTGCTCTTGGGGACTCTTCCTACGGGGATGGGGTCATATGTGTCACCGATAAACTCATCTTT.

This clone has at least ten counts. TCRdb's protein for this DNA is that of a much larger clone and differs from the translation at residue 3, likely a read error; the protein shown is the DNA translation. The V gene is TRDV3, the J gene TRDJ1; no clear D gene. Germline V CDR1 and CDR2: TVYSNPD, GDNSRS (reference sequence). CDR3 length: 14 amino acids. Here the CDR3 reads CAPLHALDTDKLIF. Written as DNA, the CDR3 is TGTGCACCACTGCACGCTTTGGACACCGATAAACTCATCTTT.

This clone was detected a few times. TCRdb shows a much larger clone's protein in place of this DNA's translation, and the two differ at residue 17, likely through a read error; the protein shown is translated from the DNA. V gene TRDV1 combines with J gene TRDJ1; 9 bases map to TRDD3. The junction had 29 bases not matched to a gene; V was cut back by 6 bases and J by 3 bases. Germline V gene data show CDR1 as TSWWSYY and CDR2 as QGS. The CDR3 is made up of 22 amino acids. The CDR3 DNA sequence: TGTGCTCTTGGTCGGAGGACCTACTCGAAATACTGGGGGACCCTCTACGCCGATAAACTCATCTTT. Amino acids: CALGRRTYSKYWGTLYADKLIF.

This clone was seen more than once but under ten times. A far larger clone lies a single base away; this is likely a read error. The sample holds other DNA sequences that translate to the same CDR3. The CDR3 sequence is CALGELVPILPLLGDNEGAGTDKLIF. The CDR3 DNA reads TGTGCTCTTGGGGAACTGGTCCCAATCCTTCCCTTACTGGGGGACAATGAGGGTGCGGGCACCGATAAACTCATCTTT. The chain has TRDV1 and TRDJ1; 9 bases line up with TRDD3. The junction had 33 bases not matched to a gene; V was cut back by 0 bases and J by 1 base. Germline values: CDR1 TSWWSYY, CDR2 QGS. The CDR3 contains 26 residues.

This clone was seen at least ten times. The TCRdb protein comes from a much larger clone and disagrees with this DNA's translation at residue 3, likely due to a read error; the protein given here is derived from the DNA. The CDR3 is CAPGSIRGWGVTDKLIF. DNA of the CDR3: TGTGCTCCTGGGTCAATTCGAGGGTGGGGGGTCACCGATAAACTCATCTTT. The rearrangement uses TRDV1 and TRDJ1; a weak D match, TRDD3 (6 bases). Per germline, CDR1 TSWWSYY and CDR2 QGS. The length of the CDR3 is 17 residues.

This clone appeared many times. Other DNA variants within this sample encode the same CDR3. The chain joins TRDV1 to TRDJ1; tentative D call: TRDD3 (6 bases). The CDR3 length is 18 residues. From germline, CDR1 is TSWWSYY and CDR2 QGS. Trimming removed 2 bases at V and 0 bases at J, with 19 bases between. The CDR3 DNA sequence: TGTGCTCTTGGGGAAGCTCGCCCGAAGGGGATGTACACCGATAAACTCATCTTT. Translated: CALGEARPKGMYTDKLIF.

As for this clone: TCRdb attributes to this sequence the protein of a much larger clone, which differs from the DNA translation at residue 20; a read error is likely, and the protein displayed is translated from the DNA. No J gene was named, though the V gene is TRDV1; TRDD3, as called in the table, went unchecked against the DNA. The CDR3 is 22 residues long. CDR1 is TSWWSYY and CDR2 is QGS in the germline V gene. The CDR3 protein is CALGETGFPPTRGISYTDKPIF. The CDR3 bases are TGTGCTCTTGGGGAAACCGGCTTCCCACCGACTAGGGGGATTTCGTACACCGATAAACCCATCTTT.

Only a few counts were recorded for this clone. A far larger clone is only one base removed, so a read error is likely. This specimen includes other DNA sequences encoding the same CDR3. The chain couples TRDV2 to TRDJ1, with 10 bases matching TRDD3. TCRdb gives no J gene; it was assigned here by matching the DNA to germline. This CDR3 is built from 19 residues. The junction had 13 bases not matched to a gene; V was cut back by 0 bases and J by 1 base. Germline V gene lookup returns CDR1 GEAIGNYY and CDR2 EKD. The CDR3 sequence: CACDTLPPGGYGSTDKLIF. For the CDR3, the DNA is TGTGCCTGTGACACCCTGCCTCCGGGGGGATACGGAAGCACCGATAAACTCATCTTT.

This clone was detected ten times or more. TCRdb's protein, taken from a much larger clone, differs from this DNA's translation at residue 4, likely owing to a read error; the protein displayed comes from the DNA. This chain joins TRDV2 and TRDJ1; 10 positions agree with TRDD3. The V gene end was trimmed by 5 bases and the J gene end by 2 bases; junction bases not matched to a gene: 10. The CDR3 spans 16 residues. Germline CDR1 and CDR2: GEAIGNYY and EKD. DNA for the CDR3: TGTGCCTGTGCCAACCTGGGGGATATGGCGACCGATAAACTCATCTTT. It translates to CACANLGDMATDKLIF.

This clone came up many times. The protein that TCRdb holds for this DNA derives from a much larger clone and differs from the translated DNA at residue 3, which likely indicates a read error; the protein shown here is translated from the DNA. In DNA, the CDR3 is TGTGCCCGTGACACCGTGGGGAGTAAAGTAAAGGGCACCGATAAACTCATCTTT. As protein: CARDTVGSKVKGTDKLIF. The chain recombines TRDV2 with TRDJ1, with D possibly matching TRDD3 (5 bases). Germline CDR1 GEAIGNYY, CDR2 EKD. The CDR3 runs to 18 residues.